The 20 T cell receptor beta chains below were found in one sample sequenced in a study of blood T cell repertoires in COVID-19. This table comes from immunoSEQ multiplex PCR, and its TCRdb copy is limited to in-frame clones, with some not included. The sample has hundreds of thousands of clones, around nine tenths seen once. Input material: PBMCs or T cells enriched from blood (not recorded which). The receptor set was obtained from a woman aged 18-30 years who had recovered from COVID-19.

This chain joins TRBV28 and TRBJ1-5, with a possible D match to TRBD1 (5 bases). Per the germline V gene, CDR1 is MDHEN and CDR2 is SYDVKM. Trimming removed 3 bases at V and 1 base at J, with 10 bases between. The CDR3 is made up of 15 amino acids. CDR3 in amino acids: CASSFLGGSNQPQHF. The DNA for the CDR3 is TGTGCCAGCAGTTTCTTGGGGGGGAGCAATCAGCCCCAGCATTTT.

The chain is built from TRBV9 and TRBJ2-3; 8 nucleotides align to TRBD2. The CDR3 spans 14 residues. Germline values: CDR1 SGDLS, CDR2 YYNGEE. V gave up 0 bases and J gave up 5 bases; unmatched junction bases: 2. The CDR3 loop is CASSVVAGGDTQYF. The CDR3 DNA follows: TGTGCCAGCAGCGTAGTTGCGGGAGGAGATACGCAGTATTTT.

The J gene is TRBJ1-6, the V gene TRBV25-1, with D possibly being TRBD1 (5 bases). Trimming took off 2 bases at V and 7 bases at J, with 15 bases between the two ends. The V gene's germline CDR1 is MGHDK and CDR2 SYGVNS. CDR3 length: 16 amino acids. CDR3 protein: CASSETGVGSNSPLHF. CDR3 bases: TGTGCCAGCAGTGAAACGGGGGTAGGCTCAAATTCACCCCTCCACTTT.

The chain is built from TRBV21-1 and TRBJ2-3; the tabulated D call, TRBD1, remains unverified against the DNA. TRBV21-1 is classified as a pseudogene. The CDR3 has 18 residues. The CDR3 here is CASRFSGTGGNGTDTQYF. Written as DNA, the CDR3 is TGTGCCAGCAGATTCTCCGGGACAGGGGGCAATGGGACAGATACGCAGTATTTT.

V and J are TRBV5-1 and TRBJ1-1, with 7 bases aligning to TRBD1. This CDR3 has 14 residues. The V and J ends lost 2 bases and 4 bases, in that order; junction bases with no gene match: 5. The germline CDR1 and CDR2 sequences are SGHRS and YFSETQ. CDR3 loop: CASSLHRGGTEAFF. CDR3 in DNA: TGCGCCAGCAGCTTACACAGGGGAGGCACTGAAGCTTTCTTT.

The gene calls are TRBV2 and TRBJ2-3, with D possibly matching TRBD1 (5 bases). V lost 6 bases to trimming and J lost 2 bases, with 18 bases between them. CDR1 and CDR2 from the germline V gene are SNHLY and FYNNEI. This CDR3 has 16 amino acids. The CDR3, as DNA: TGTGCCAGCAGGGGGCCGATACAGAGGTTCACAGATACGCAGTATTTT. This translates into CASRGPIQRFTDTQYF. Together with reference TRBV2 and TRBJ2-3, the CDR3 gives the full variable domain: EPEVTQTPSHQVTQMGQEVILRCVPISNHLYFYWYRQILGQKVEFLVSFYNNEISEKSEIFDDQFSVERPDGSNFTLKIRSTKLEDSAMYFCASRGPIQRFTDTQYFGPGTRLTVL.

The V and J genes are TRBV14 and TRBJ2-6; 8 bases are shared with TRBD1. Losses at the gene ends were 1 base for V and 0 bases for J; bases not matched to a gene: 8. Germline CDR1 SGHDN, CDR2 FVKESK. The CDR3 is 19 residues long. The CDR3 sequence is CASSQVLGQGASGANVLTF. The CDR3 DNA reads TGTGCCAGCAGCCAAGTTTTAGGACAGGGTGCCTCTGGGGCCAACGTCCTGACTTTC.

V and J are TRBV6-1 and TRBJ1-1, with 8 bases aligning to TRBD1. The CDR3 loop spans 16 amino acids. CDR1 is MNHNS, CDR2 SASEGT, per germline. Trimming cost V 3 bases and J 0 bases; bases outside gene matches: 6. The CDR3 reads CASSEDRAQMNTEAFF. The CDR3 coding sequence is TGTGCCAGCAGTGAGGACAGGGCCCAAATGAACACTGAAGCTTTCTTT.

The chain couples TRBV27 to TRBJ1-5, with TRBD1 as a possible D gene (5 bases). V was trimmed by 5 bases and J by 1 base, leaving 12 bases between them. Germline V lookup: CDR1 MNHEY, CDR2 SMNVEV (reference sequence). This CDR3 comprises 15 residues. The CDR3: CASSEGAGSNQPQHF. The CDR3 bases are TGTGCCAGCAGTGAAGGGGCGGGGAGCAATCAGCCCCAGCATTTT.

J is TRBJ1-5 and V is TRBV28; 9 nucleotides agree with TRBD1. CDR1 is MDHEN, CDR2 SYDVKM, per germline. V gave up 5 bases and J gave up 3 bases; unmatched junction bases: 5. The CDR3 loop spans 15 amino acids. CDR3 nucleotides: TGTGCCAGCAGTGCCGACAGGGGGGTCAATCAGCCCCAGCATTTT. Amino acid sequence: CASSADRGVNQPQHF. Drawing the rest from reference TRBV28 and TRBJ1-5, the complete variable domain is DVKVTQSSRYLVKRTGEKVFLECVQDMDHENMFWYRQDPGLGLRLIYFSYDVKMKEKGDIPEGYSVSREKKERFSLILESASTNQTSMYLCASSADRGVNQPQHFGDGTRLSIL.

This chain joins TRBV2 and TRBJ1-4; the D is unclear. V lost 7 bases, J lost 13 bases, and 13 bases lay in between. This CDR3 comprises 11 residues. CDR1 is SNHLY, CDR2 FYNNEI, per germline. This chain's CDR3 is CASMKVEGLFF. The CDR3 DNA is TGTGCCAGCATGAAAGTCGAGGGACTGTTTTTT.

The V call is TRBV12-3 or TRBV12-4, the J call TRBJ1-1, with 9 bases aligning to TRBD1. This CDR3 comprises 13 residues. After removal of 7 bases from V and 6 bases from J, the junction contained 6 bases not matched to a gene. CDR3 in DNA: TGTGCCAGCAAGGGACAGGGATTCGCTGAAGCTTTCTTT. It yields the protein CASKGQGFAEAFF.

V and J are TRBV2 and TRBJ1-5; TRBD1 might be the D (5 bases). The V and J ends lost 4 bases and 5 bases respectively, with 12 bases between them. This CDR3 spans 14 amino acids. Germline values: CDR1 SNHLY, CDR2 FYNNEI. The chain's CDR3 is CASSGGVLDQPQHF. The CDR3, as DNA: TGTGCCAGCAGTGGGGGGGTGCTCGATCAGCCCCAGCATTTT.

This rearrangement joins TRBV7-9 to TRBJ1-5; D unclear. Trimming removed 5 bases from V and 0 bases from J, with 8 bases in between. Germline V gene lookup returns CDR1 SEHNR and CDR2 FQNEAQ (reference sequence). The CDR3 contains 14 residues. This CDR3 is CASSQDFSNQPQHF. In nucleotides, the CDR3 is TGTGCCAGCAGCCAAGACTTTAGCAATCAGCCCCAGCATTTT.

The chain joins TRBV7-9 to TRBJ1-1, with 8 nucleotides matching TRBD1. CDR3 length: 14 residues. Trimming removed 2 bases from V and 7 bases from J; junction bases left unmatched: 6. Germline assignment: CDR1 SEHNR and CDR2 FQNEAQ (reference sequence). The CDR3: CASSLSIDRGEAFF. DNA of the CDR3: TGTGCCAGCAGCTTAAGTATAGACAGGGGTGAAGCTTTCTTT.

V usage is TRBV27 and J usage is TRBJ2-1; a possible D gene is TRBD2 (5 bases). With 1 base removed from V and 9 bases from J, the gap between germline ends came to 19 bases. The CDR3 sequence is 16 residues long. CDR1 is MNHEY and CDR2 is SMNVEV in the germline V gene (reference sequence). CDR3 in DNA: TGTGCCAGCAGTTTATACTCCCGTGGGAGTAGAGGTGAGCAGTTCTTC. Amino acids: CASSLYSRGSRGEQFF.

The rearrangement joins TRBV28 to TRBJ1-5; tentative D call: TRBD1 (5 bases). Germline V gene data show CDR1 as MDHEN and CDR2 as SYDVKM. V dropped 5 bases and J dropped 4 bases, with 18 bases sitting between them. The CDR3 extends over 16 amino acids. CDR3: CASSKTGTAGNQPQHF. The CDR3, as DNA: TGTGCCAGCAGTAAGACCGGGACGGCGGGGAATCAGCCCCAGCATTTT.

The chain employs TRBV28 and TRBJ1-5, with D hard to call. The length of the CDR3 is 11 residues. The V gene lost 6 bases and the J gene lost 6 bases, with 6 bases spanning the gap. From germline, CDR1 is MDHEN and CDR2 SYDVKM. The CDR3: CASSRSQPQHF. CDR3 coding DNA: TGTGCCAGCAGCCGGAGTCAGCCCCAGCATTTT.

V and J are TRBV27 and TRBJ1-1; no firm D call. Trimming cost V 8 bases and J 4 bases, with 14 bases left between them. Germline V gene data show CDR1 as MNHEY and CDR2 as SMNVEV (reference sequence). The CDR3 is 13 amino acids. CDR3 residues: CASDKSDFTEAFF. CDR3 DNA sequence: TGTGCCAGCGATAAAAGCGATTTCACTGAAGCTTTCTTT.

The chain employs TRBV29-1 and TRBJ1-2; 7 bases are shared with TRBD1. V lost 4 bases and J lost 2; bases outside the gene matches: 4. The CDR3 runs to 13 residues. Germline assignment: CDR1 SQVTM and CDR2 ANQGSEA. The CDR3 DNA reads as TGCAGCGTTGCGGCGGGACAGAACTATGGCTACACCTTC. Translation gives CSVAAGQNYGYTF.